The clone carrying this T cell receptor beta chain has ten or more counts. The CDR3 is made up of 16 amino acids. Germline lookup yields CDR1 SGHVS and CDR2 FNYEAQ. Deletions cut 2 bases from V and 5 bases from J, with 18 bases between. The data originate from a study of T cell repertoires in cytomegalovirus infection. Using its own MiXCR run on the reads, TCRdb lists one record per CDR3 protein. The data contain some 150,000 distinct CDR3 sequences, roughly 6% of them singletons. The V and J genes are TRBV7-6 and TRBJ2-5; D may correspond to TRBD1 or TRBD2 (5 bases each). The specimen was PBMCs. The origin of this receptor is a human donor in good health (CMV status not recorded). Some clones in this sample may be carry-over from other donors' samples. Here the CDR3 reads CASSLMVSGPTETQYF. CDR3 DNA sequence: TGTGCCAGCAGCTTAATGGTGTCGGGGCCAACCGAGACCCAGTACTTC.